This T cell receptor beta chain is drawn from a study of CD8 T cells in ankylosing spondylitis. General observations from the study: Disease-linked clones, CD8+, were relatively rare in peripheral blood. Apparently characteristic of ankylosing spondylitis blood was a TCR beta motif (roughly eight highly homologous variants). According to the report, clones linked to the disease were significantly enriched in matched synovial fluid samples taken from ankylosing spondylitis patients.

This CDR3 has 13 residues. The V gene's germline CDR1 is DFQATT and CDR2 SNEGSKA (reference sequence). A remark on this clonotype: Its matching antigen is unknown. One junction end does not reproduce the germline sequence, and a read error may be involved.

MiXCR, run by TCRdb on the 5' RACE reads, gives a single entry per CDR3 protein. This table has about 400,000 distinct CDR3 sequences, 20% to 25% appearing once. Input material: blood, either unsorted or a sorted T cell fraction (not recorded which). This receptor was obtained from a male donor with ankylosing spondylitis. The gene calls are TRBV20-1 and TRBJ2-1; D gene ambiguous. CDR3 coding DNA: TGCAGTGCTAGCGGCGACTCCTACAATGAGCAGCTCTTC. Translating it yields CSASGDSYNEQLF.